This TCR beta chain was observed in a study of PD-1 blockade in mismatch repair-deficient tumors. Study-level information: All were previously treated, progressing patients with 12 mismatch repair-deficient cancer types. General study points: After pembrolizumab, tumor-resident clones rose rapidly, then generally contracted before radiologic responses.

PCR or immunohistochemistry showed mismatch repair deficiency in every enrolled patient. TCRs were sequenced from a few patients responding to pembrolizumab. A word on this clone: The antigen is undetermined.

This CDR3 has 14 residues. The germline V gene has CDR1 SGHTA and CDR2 FQGNSA. Trimming pared 4 bases from V and 0 bases from J, leaving 9 bases between. The data were produced by immunoSEQ multiplex PCR, yet TCRdb's version contains in-frame clones alone and is incomplete. The repertoire includes more than 95,000 clones, about 85% of them detected once, and approximately 13% sits in the top ten. The sequencing used peripheral blood, collected 44 weeks after starting pembrolizumab. This TCR derives from an adult with mismatch repair-deficient cancer. V and J are TRBV7-2 and TRBJ2-5, with a possible D match to TRBD1 (6 bases). The CDR3 here is CASSSTGYQETQYF. The CDR3 DNA reads TGTGCCAGCAGCTCTACAGGGTACCAAGAGACCCAGTACTTC.